The clone carrying this T cell receptor (beta chain) was observed a handful of times. Its antigen is unidentified. Unique molecular identifiers featured in each of the TCR beta cDNA libraries. TCRdb ran MiXCR on the PCR reads and lists one entry per CDR3 protein. The repertoire holds more than 500,000 distinct CDR3 sequences, with roughly 34% as singletons. This sample stems from a study of post-analysis software for immune sequencing data. On the study more broadly: Relapsing-remitting, secondary progressive and progressive-relapsing forms made up the multiple sclerosis disease courses. The study's findings and limits: When patients were compared with controls, a handful of TRBV segments were more frequent, TRBV5-6, TRBV5-1 and TRBV20-1 among them. A significant reduction in normalized Chao1 diversity was observed in multiple sclerosis patients versus controls.

The V end was cut by 4 bases, the J end by 2 bases, with 11 bases between. CDR3 size: 14 residues. CDR1 and CDR2 (germline): SGHRS, YFSETQ. V is TRBV5-1 and J is TRBJ2-3, with no clear D. This receptor was taken from a girl younger than 18 with multiple sclerosis. Sequencing was done on a sample of blood. Here the CDR3 DNA reads TGCGCCAGCAGCCGAGACGGTTCCACAGATACGCAGTATTTT. The encoded protein is CASSRDGSTDTQYF. Complete variable domain (other parts from reference TRBV5-1 and TRBJ2-3): KAGVTQTPRYLIKTRGQQVTLSCSPISGHRSVSWYQQTPGQGLQFLFEYFSETQRNKGNFPGRFSGRQFSNSRSEMNVSTLELGDSALYLCASSRDGSTDTQYFGPGTRLTVL.